The 5 T cell receptor beta chains given below trace back to one sample, sequenced in a study of identical twins. TCRdb redid the calling of the 5' RACE reads with MiXCR, one entry per CDR3 protein. The sample shows about 240,000 distinct CDR3 sequences, 9.5% to 15% of them seen only once. The same sample was also used in a study of yellow fever vaccine responses in identical twins.

Sequenced material: memory (CD45RO+) T cells sorted from blood. The receptors stem from a woman in her late teens or twenties in good health.

The chain has TRBV5-1 and TRBJ2-5; a possible D gene is TRBD1 (6 bases). V dropped 4 bases and J dropped 5 bases, with 15 bases sitting between them. The CDR3 contains 14 residues. CDR1 is SGHRS, CDR2 YFSETQ, per germline. The CDR3 reads CASSPLGRGETQYF. The CDR3 DNA sequence: TGCGCCAGCAGCCCATTGGGCAGGGGTGAGACCCAGTACTTC.

This clonotype was detected ten times or more. The chain recombines TRBV9 with TRBJ2-7, with unresolved D. V was trimmed by 0 bases and J by 6 bases, leaving 19 bases between them. CDR1 SGDLS and CDR2 YYNGEE come from the germline V gene. The CDR3 length is 16 residues. This CDR3 is CASSVGSHGVLGEQYF. The CDR3 nucleotides are TGTGCCAGCAGCGTAGGTTCCCATGGGGTTCTGGGCGAGCAGTACTTC. The full variable domain, in which reference TRBV9 and TRBJ2-7 provide the parts outside the CDR3, is DSGVTQTPKHLITATGQRVTLRCSPRSGDLSVYWYQQSLDQGLQFLIQYYNGEERAKGNILERFSAQQFPDLHSELNLSSLELGDSALYFCASSVGSHGVLGEQYFGPGTRLTVT.

CDR3 sequence (DNA): TGTGCCAGCAGCTTAGCTCCGACAGGGGTGAAGTACTTC. Translating gives CASSLAPTGVKYF. The chain carries TRBV7-2 and TRBJ2-4, with TRBD1 identical over 8 bases. There are 13 residues in the CDR3. The germline V gene encodes CDR1 SGHTA and CDR2 FQGNSA. V trimming: 0 bases; J trimming: 14 bases; junction bases outside the gene matches: 6. Complete variable domain (other parts from reference TRBV7-2 and TRBJ2-4): GAGVSQSPSNKVTEKGKDVELRCDPISGHTALYWYRQSLGQGLEFLIYFQGNSAPDKSGLPSDRFSAERTGGSVSTLTIQRTQQEDSAVYLCASSLAPTGVKYFGAGTRLSVL.

J is TRBJ2-3 and V is TRBV5-1; possibly TRBD1 for D (5 bases). Germline CDR1 reads SGHRS; CDR2 reads YFSETQ. Trimming removed 7 bases at V and 0 bases at J, with 12 bases between. There are 14 residues in the CDR3. CDR3 nucleotide sequence: TGCGCCAGCGATCTAGGGGCTAGCACAGATACGCAGTATTTT. Protein: CASDLGASTDTQYF.

The chain employs TRBV4-3 and TRBJ2-4, with 7 bases that match TRBD1. CDR3 length: 16 residues. From germline, CDR1 is LGHNA and CDR2 YSLEER. Trimming cost V 0 bases and J 6 bases; bases outside gene matches: 8. CDR3 sequence (DNA): TGCGCCAGCAGCCAAGATGGGGGAGCAGGGGGAAACATTCAGTACTTC. The encoded protein is CASSQDGGAGGNIQYF.